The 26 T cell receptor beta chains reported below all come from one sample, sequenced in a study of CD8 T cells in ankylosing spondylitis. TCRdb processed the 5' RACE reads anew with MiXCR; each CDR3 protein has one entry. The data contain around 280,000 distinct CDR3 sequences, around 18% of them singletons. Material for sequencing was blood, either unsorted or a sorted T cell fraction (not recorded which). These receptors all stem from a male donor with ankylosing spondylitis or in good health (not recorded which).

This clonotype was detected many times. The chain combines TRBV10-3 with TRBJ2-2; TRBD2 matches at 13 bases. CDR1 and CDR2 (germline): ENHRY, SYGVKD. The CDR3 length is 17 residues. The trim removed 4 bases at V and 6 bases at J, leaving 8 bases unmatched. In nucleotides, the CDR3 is TGTGCCATCAGTGGGACTAGCGGGGGACGGGGCGCCGGGGAGCTGTTTTTT. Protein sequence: CAISGTSGGRGAGELFF.

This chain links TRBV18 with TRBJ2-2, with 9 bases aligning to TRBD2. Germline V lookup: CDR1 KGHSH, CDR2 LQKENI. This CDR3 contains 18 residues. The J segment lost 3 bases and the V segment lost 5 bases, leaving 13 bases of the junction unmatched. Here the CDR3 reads CASSSRIAGARDTGELFF. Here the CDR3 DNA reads TGTGCCAGCTCATCCAGGATAGCGGGGGCTCGGGACACCGGGGAGCTGTTTTTT.

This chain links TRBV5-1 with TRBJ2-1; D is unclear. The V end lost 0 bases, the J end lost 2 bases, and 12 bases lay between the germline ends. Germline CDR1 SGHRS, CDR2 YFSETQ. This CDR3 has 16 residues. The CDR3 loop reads CASSLAPQLTYNEQFF. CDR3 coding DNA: TGCGCCAGCAGCTTGGCCCCACAGTTAACCTACAATGAGCAGTTCTTC.

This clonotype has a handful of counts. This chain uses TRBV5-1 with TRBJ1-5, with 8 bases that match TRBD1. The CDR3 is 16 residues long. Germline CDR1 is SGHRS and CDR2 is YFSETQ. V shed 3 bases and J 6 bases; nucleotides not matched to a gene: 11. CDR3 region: CASSYGPGQGSQPQHF. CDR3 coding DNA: TGCGCCAGCAGCTATGGCCCAGGACAGGGTAGTCAGCCCCAGCATTTT.

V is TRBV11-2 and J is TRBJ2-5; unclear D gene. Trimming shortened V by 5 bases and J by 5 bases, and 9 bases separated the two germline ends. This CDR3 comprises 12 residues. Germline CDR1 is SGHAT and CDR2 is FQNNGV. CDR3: CASSLTFETQYF. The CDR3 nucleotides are TGTGCCAGCAGCCTCACCTTCGAGACCCAGTACTTC.

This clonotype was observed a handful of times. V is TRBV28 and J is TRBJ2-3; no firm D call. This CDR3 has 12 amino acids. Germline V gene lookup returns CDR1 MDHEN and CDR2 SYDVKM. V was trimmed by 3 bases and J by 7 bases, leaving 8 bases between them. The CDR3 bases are TGTGCCAGCAGTTTGAAAGGGTATACGCAGTATTTT. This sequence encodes CASSLKGYTQYF.

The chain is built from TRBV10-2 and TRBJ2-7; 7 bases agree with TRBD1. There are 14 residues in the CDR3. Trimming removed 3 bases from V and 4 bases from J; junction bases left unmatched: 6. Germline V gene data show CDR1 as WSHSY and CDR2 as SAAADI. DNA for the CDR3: TGCGCCAGCAGTGAAACAGGGGATAGATACGAGCAGTACGTC. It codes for CASSETGDRYEQYV.

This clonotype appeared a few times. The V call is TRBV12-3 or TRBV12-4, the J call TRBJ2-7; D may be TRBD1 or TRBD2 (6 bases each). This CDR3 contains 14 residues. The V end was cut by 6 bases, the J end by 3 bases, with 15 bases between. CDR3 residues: CASSLAGGHYEQYV. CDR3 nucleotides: TGTGCCAGCAGCCTTGCCGGGGGCCACTACGAGCAGTACGTC.

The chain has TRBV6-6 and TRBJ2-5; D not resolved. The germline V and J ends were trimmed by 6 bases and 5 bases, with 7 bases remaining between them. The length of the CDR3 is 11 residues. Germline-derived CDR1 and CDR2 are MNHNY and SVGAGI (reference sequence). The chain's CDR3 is CASRVAETQYF. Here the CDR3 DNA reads TGTGCCAGCAGGGTTGCGGAGACCCAGTACTTC.

Written as DNA, the CDR3 is TGTGCCAGCAGTTTACTTGCACGGAGACAGAATGGCTACACCTTC. This translates into CASSLLARRQNGYTF. The V call is TRBV28, the J call TRBJ1-2; possibly TRBD1 for D (5 bases). The CDR3 has 15 amino acids. Germline CDR1 reads MDHEN; CDR2 reads SYDVKM. Between the trimmed V and J ends, which lost 2 bases and 6 bases, there was a span of 16 bases.

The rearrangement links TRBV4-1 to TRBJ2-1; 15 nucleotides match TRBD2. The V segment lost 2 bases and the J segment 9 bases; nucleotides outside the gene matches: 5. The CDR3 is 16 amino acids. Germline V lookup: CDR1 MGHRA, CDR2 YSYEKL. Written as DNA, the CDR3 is TGCGCCAGCAGCCAACGTGCGGGACTAGCGGGAGGTGAGCAGTTCTTC. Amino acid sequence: CASSQRAGLAGGEQFF.

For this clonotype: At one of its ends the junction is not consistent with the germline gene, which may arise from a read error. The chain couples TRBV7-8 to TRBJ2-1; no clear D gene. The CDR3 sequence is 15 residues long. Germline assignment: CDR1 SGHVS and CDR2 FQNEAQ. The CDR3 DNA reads TGTGCCAGCAACTTAGGGCCCGGCCGGCCCTCGGGGCAGTTCTTC. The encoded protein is CASNLGPGRPSGQFF.

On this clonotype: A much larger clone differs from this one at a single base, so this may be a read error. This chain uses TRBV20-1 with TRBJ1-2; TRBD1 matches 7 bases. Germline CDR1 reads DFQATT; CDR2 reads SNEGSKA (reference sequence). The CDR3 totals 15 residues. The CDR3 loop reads CSARGGQVPNYGCTF. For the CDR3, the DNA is TGCAGTGCTAGGGGTGGACAGGTCCCCAACTATGGCTGCACCTTC.

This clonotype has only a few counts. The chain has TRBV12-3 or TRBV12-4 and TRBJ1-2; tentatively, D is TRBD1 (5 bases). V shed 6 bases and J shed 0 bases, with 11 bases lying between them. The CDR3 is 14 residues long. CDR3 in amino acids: CASSAAGSNYGYTF. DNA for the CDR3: TGTGCCAGCAGCGCGGCAGGGTCTAACTATGGCTACACCTTC.

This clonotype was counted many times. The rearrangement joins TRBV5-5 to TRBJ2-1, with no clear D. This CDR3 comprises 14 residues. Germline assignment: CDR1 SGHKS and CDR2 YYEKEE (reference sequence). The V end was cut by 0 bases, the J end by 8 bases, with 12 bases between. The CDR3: CASSLVFSGDEQFF. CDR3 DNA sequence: TGTGCCAGCAGCTTGGTCTTCTCGGGCGATGAGCAGTTCTTC. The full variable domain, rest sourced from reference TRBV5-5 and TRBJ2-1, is DAGVTQSPTHLIKTRGQQVTLRCSPISGHKSVSWYQQVLGQGPQFIFQYYEKEERGRGNFPDRFSARQFPNYSSELNVNALLLGDSALYLCASSLVFSGDEQFFGPGTRLTVL.

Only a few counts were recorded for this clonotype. CDR3 region: CASSQFKGEMSTGELFF. CDR3 nucleotides: TGCGCCAGCAGCCAATTTAAGGGGGAGATGAGCACCGGGGAGCTGTTTTTT. This chain joins TRBV4-1 and TRBJ2-2, with D possibly being TRBD1 (6 bases). Looked up from germline, CDR1 is MGHRA and CDR2 is YSYEKL. V gave up 2 bases and J gave up 4 bases, with 17 bases separating them. The CDR3 has 17 residues.

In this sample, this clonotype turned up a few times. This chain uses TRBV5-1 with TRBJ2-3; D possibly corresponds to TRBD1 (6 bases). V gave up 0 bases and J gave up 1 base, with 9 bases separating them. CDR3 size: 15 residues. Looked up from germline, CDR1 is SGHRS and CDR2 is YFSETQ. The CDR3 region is CASSLAQGRTDTQYF. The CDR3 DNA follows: TGCGCCAGCAGCTTGGCCCAGGGGCGCACAGATACGCAGTATTTT.

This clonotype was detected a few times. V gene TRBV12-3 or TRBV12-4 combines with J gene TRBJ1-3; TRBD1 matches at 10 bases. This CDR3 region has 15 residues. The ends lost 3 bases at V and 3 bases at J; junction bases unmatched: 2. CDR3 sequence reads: CASSFGDRGGNTIYF. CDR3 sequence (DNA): TGTGCCAGCAGTTTCGGGGACAGGGGTGGAAACACCATATATTTT.

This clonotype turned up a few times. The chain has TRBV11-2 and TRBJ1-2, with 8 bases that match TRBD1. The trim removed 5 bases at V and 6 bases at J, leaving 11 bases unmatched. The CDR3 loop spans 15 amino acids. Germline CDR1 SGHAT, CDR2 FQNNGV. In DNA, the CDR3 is TGTGCCAGCAGCCCCGACAGGGGCGTTTGGAATGGCTACACCTTC. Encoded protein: CASSPDRGVWNGYTF.

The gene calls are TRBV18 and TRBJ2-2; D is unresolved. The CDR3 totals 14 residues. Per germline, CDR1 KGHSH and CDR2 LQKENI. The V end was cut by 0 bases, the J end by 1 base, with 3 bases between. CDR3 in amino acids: CASSPPWNTGELFF. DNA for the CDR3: TGTGCCAGCTCACCACCGTGGAACACCGGGGAGCTGTTTTTT.

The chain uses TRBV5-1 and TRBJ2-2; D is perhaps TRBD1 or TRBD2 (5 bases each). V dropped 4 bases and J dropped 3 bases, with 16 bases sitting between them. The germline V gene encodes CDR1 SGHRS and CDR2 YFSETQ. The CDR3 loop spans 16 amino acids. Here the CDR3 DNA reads TGCGCCAGCAGCGAAGAGGGACCTCGGGACACCGGGGAGCTGTTTTTT. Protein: CASSEEGPRDTGELFF.

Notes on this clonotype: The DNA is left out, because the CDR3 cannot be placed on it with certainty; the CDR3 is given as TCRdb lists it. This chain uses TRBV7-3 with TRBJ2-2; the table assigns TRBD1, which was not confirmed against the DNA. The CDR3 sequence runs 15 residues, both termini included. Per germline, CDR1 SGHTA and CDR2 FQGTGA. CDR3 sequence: CASSRVGGAPGSCFF.

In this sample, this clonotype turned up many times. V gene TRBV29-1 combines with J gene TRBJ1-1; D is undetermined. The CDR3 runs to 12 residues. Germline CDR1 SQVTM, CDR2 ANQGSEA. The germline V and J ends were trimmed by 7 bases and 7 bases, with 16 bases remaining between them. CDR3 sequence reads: CSAESSESEAFF. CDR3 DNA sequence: TGCAGCGCCGAGTCCTCGGAAAGTGAAGCTTTCTTT.

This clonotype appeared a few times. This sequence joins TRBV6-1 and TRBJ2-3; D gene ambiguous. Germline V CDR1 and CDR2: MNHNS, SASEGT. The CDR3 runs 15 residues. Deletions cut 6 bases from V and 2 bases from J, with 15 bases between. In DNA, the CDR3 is TGTGCCAGCAGCCCACTCGCCGTGGCCACAGATACGCAGTATTTT. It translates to CASSPLAVATDTQYF.

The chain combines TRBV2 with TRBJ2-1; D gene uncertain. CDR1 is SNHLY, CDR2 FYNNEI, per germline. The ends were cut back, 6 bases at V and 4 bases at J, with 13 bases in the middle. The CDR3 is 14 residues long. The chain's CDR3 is CASRGLLQYNEQFF. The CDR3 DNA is TGTGCCAGCAGGGGGTTGCTACAGTACAATGAGCAGTTCTTC.

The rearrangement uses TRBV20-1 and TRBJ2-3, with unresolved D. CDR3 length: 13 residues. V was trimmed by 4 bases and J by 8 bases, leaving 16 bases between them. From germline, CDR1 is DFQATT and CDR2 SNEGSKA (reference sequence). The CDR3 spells CSATLPGIGTQYF. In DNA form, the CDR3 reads TGCAGTGCTACCCTACCCGGTATCGGTACGCAGTATTTT.